These T cell receptor beta chains were read from a single sample in a study of cytomegalovirus exposure and HLA in healthy donors. Profiled with immunoSEQ multiplex PCR; TCRdb holds only in-frame clones, not every one. The table records 95,000 to 150,000 clones, 70% to 80% of them present only once. Sequencing was carried out using PBMCs. Receptors were obtained from a middle-aged man in good health and CMV-seropositive. CDR3s include the opening cysteine and the closing phenylalanine or tryptophan. D genes are given only for firm matches. Clone size, where shown, is once, few, many, or a class for clones that have expanded.

TRBJ2-5,TRBD1,NA,TRBV7-9,CASSRGTGALWTQYF,TGTGCCAGCAGCCGGGGGACAGGGGCATTGTGGACCCAGTACTTC
TRBJ1-2,TRBD1,few,TRBV6-1,CASRERTGGGYTF,TGTGCCAGCAGAGAAAGGACAGGGGGTGGCTACACCTTC
TRBJ1-5,TRBD1,NA,TRBV30,CAWRSGQDSNQPQHF,TGTGCCTGGAGGTCGGGACAGGATAGCAATCAGCCCCAGCATTTT
TRBJ1-5,NA,few,TRBV6-1,CASSGKVGGAQPQHF,TGTGCCAGCAGTGGGAAGGTCGGAGGGGCCCAGCCCCAGCATTTT
TRBJ2-1,NA,once,TRBV7-3,CASSYPGYEQFF,TGTGCCAGCAGCTACCCGGGGTATGAGCAGTTCTTC
TRBJ2-7,TRBD2,NA,TRBV6-4,CALGGSSGSSPYEQYF,TGTGCCCTCGGAGGATCTAGCGGGTCGTCACCCTACGAGCAGTACTTC
TRBJ2-5,TRBD2,NA,TRBV7-6,CASSSPPSGLEETQYF,TGTGCCAGCAGCTCCCCCCCTAGCGGCCTAGAAGAGACCCAGTACTTC
TRBJ1-3,NA,NA,TRBV25-1,CASSESLGGAKGNTIYF,TGTGCCAGCAGTGAATCCCTGGGGGGGGCAAAGGGAAACACCATATATTTT
TRBJ1-1,NA,NA,TRBV6-6,CASSYSRGDTEAFF,TGTGCCAGCAGTTATTCCAGGGGTGACACTGAAGCTTTCTTT
TRBJ2-6,NA,NA,TRBV6-5,CASSYGPGTRANVLTF,TGTGCCAGCAGTTACGGTCCGGGTACGAGGGCCAACGTCCTGACTTTC
TRBJ2-3,TRBD2,NA,TRBV6-1,CASSGLAGGPDTQYF,TGTGCCAGCAGTGGGCTAGCGGGGGGGCCGGATACGCAGTATTTT
TRBJ1-5,NA,few,TRBV6-1,CASSEVNNQPQHF,TGTGCCAGCAGTGAAGTTAACAATCAGCCCCAGCATTTT
TRBJ2-7,TRBD2,few,TRBV25-1,CASSEYGGVTDEQYF,TGTGCCAGCAGTGAATACGGGGGGGTGACGGACGAGCAGTACTTC
TRBJ1-1,NA,few,TRBV9,CASSVGRNTEAFF,TGTGCCAGCAGCGTAGGTCGGAACACTGAAGCTTTCTTT
TRBJ2-1,NA,NA,TRBV10-1,CASSETGISYNEQFF,TGCGCCAGCAGTGAGACAGGGATTTCCTACAATGAGCAGTTCTTC
TRBJ2-5,NA,NA,TRBV12-5,CASGLGTHGGQYF,TGTGCTAGTGGTTTGGGCACACACGGAGGCCAGTACTTC
TRBJ1-2,NA,NA,TRBV7-6,CASSLGTEDGYTF,TGTGCCAGCAGCTTAGGGACAGAGGATGGCTACACCTTC
TRBJ1-1,NA,NA,TRBV7-8,CASSLAGASNTEAFF,TGTGCCAGCAGCTTAGCGGGCGCCTCGAACACTGAAGCTTTCTTT
TRBJ2-7,NA,NA,TRBV11-3,CASSLGRGSYEQYF,TGTGCCAGCAGCTTAGGCCGGGGCTCCTACGAGCAGTACTTC
TRBJ2-7,TRBD2,NA,TRBV5-4,CASSPGLAGVEQYF,TGTGCCAGCAGCCCCGGACTAGCGGGAGTCGAGCAGTACTTC
TRBJ2-5,NA,NA,TRBV7-2,CASSLGRITETQYF,TGTGCCAGCAGCTTAGGCAGGATAACAGAGACCCAGTACTTC
TRBJ2-7,TRBD1,NA,TRBV11-2,CASSLIGGPGQPSYEQYF,TGTGCCAGCAGCTTAATTGGGGGACCGGGACAGCCCTCCTACGAGCAGTACTTC
TRBJ1-5,TRBD1,NA,TRBV19,CASSPLGTGLNQPQHF,TGTGCCAGTAGTCCCCTAGGGACAGGACTCAATCAGCCCCAGCATTTT
TRBJ2-1,NA,NA,TRBV7-9,CASSFKSGSYNEQFF,TGTGCCAGCAGCTTTAAGAGCGGTTCTTACAATGAGCAGTTCTTC
TRBJ1-2,TRBD1,NA,TRBV28,CASINRGEVYGYTF,TGTGCCAGCATCAACAGGGGAGAGGTCTATGGCTACACCTTC
TRBJ1-4,NA,few,TRBV27,CASSPGPREEKLFF,TGTGCCAGCAGCCCAGGGCCGCGGGAGGAAAAACTGTTTTTT
TRBJ2-7,TRBD2,NA,TRBV5-1,CASSRGLAGTNLPYEQYF,TGCGCCAGCAGCAGGGGACTAGCGGGCACGAACCTTCCCTACGAGCAGTACTTC
TRBJ1-5,NA,NA,TRBV19,CATAVVGIEDSNQPQHF,TGTGCCACCGCCGTGGTAGGCATTGAGGATAGCAATCAGCCCCAGCATTTT
TRBJ2-2,TRBD2,NA,TRBV5-4,CASSLYLGGANTGELFF,TGTGCCAGCAGCTTGTATCTCGGGGGGGCAAACACCGGGGAGCTGTTTTTT
TRBJ1-5,NA,NA,TRBV6-1,CASSEGGGAGQPQHF,TGTGCCAGCAGCGAAGGTGGGGGAGCGGGTCAGCCCCAGCATTTT